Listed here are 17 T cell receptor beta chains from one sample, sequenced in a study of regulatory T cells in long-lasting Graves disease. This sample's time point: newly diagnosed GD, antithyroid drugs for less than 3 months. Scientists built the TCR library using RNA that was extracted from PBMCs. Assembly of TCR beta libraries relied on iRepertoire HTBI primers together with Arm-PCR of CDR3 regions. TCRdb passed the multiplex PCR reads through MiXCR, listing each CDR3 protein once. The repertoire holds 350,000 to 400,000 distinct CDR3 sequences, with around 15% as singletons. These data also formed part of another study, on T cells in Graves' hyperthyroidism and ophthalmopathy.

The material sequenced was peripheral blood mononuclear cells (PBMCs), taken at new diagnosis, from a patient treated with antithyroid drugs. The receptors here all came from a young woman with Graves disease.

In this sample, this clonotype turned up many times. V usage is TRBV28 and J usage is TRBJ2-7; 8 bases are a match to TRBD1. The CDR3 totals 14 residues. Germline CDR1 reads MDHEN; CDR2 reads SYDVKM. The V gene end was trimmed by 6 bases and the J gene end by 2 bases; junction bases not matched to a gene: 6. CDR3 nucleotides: TGTGCCAGCAGCCCCCTACAGGGGGCCTACGAGCAGTACTTC. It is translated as CASSPLQGAYEQYF.

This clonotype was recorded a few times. CDR3 nucleotides: TGTGCCAGCAGCCAAGTAGGACCGGAATACGAGCAGTACTTC. Encoded protein: CASSQVGPEYEQYF. The chain is built from TRBV14 and TRBJ2-7; D gene unclear. Germline CDR1 reads SGHDN; CDR2 reads FVKESK. V was shortened by 1 base and J by 4 bases, with 11 bases between the two germline ends. This CDR3 has 14 amino acids.

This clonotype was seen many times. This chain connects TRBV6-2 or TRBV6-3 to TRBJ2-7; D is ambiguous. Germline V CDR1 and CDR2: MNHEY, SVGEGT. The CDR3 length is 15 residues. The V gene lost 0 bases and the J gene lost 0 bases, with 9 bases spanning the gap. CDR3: CASSYSEMGSYEQYF. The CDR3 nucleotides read TGTGCCAGCAGTTACTCTGAGATGGGCTCCTACGAGCAGTACTTC.

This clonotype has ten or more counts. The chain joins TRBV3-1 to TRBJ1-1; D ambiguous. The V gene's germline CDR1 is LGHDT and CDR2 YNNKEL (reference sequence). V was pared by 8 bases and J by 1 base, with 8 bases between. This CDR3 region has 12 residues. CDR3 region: CASGVGNTEAFF. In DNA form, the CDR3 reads TGTGCCAGCGGGGTGGGGAACACTGAAGCTTTCTTT.

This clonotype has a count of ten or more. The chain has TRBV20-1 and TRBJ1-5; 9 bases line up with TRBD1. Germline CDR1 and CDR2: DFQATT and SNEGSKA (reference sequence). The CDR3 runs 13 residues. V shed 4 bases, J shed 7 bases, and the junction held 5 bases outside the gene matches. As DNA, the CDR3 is TGCAGTGCTACCACCGGGACAGGGCAGCCCCAGCATTTT. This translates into CSATTGTGQPQHF.

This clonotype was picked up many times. CDR3 residues: CASSPRQLNTEAFF. In DNA, the CDR3 is TGTGCCAGCTCACCGAGACAGTTAAACACTGAAGCTTTCTTT. The chain couples TRBV18 to TRBJ1-1, with D possibly matching TRBD1 (5 bases). This CDR3 contains 14 residues. V was trimmed by 3 bases and J by 2 bases, leaving 10 bases between them. Per the germline V gene, CDR1 is KGHSH and CDR2 is LQKENI. Supplemented by reference TRBV18 and TRBJ1-1, the full variable domain reads NAGVMQNPRHLVRRRGQEARLRCSPMKGHSHVYWYRQLPEEGLKFMVYLQKENIIDESGMPKERFSAEFPKEGPSILRIQQVVRGDSAAYFCASSPRQLNTEAFFGQGTRLTVV.

The CDR3 region is CASSPDSLRQPQHF. Here the CDR3 DNA reads TGTGCCAGCAGTCCCGACAGTCTTCGTCAGCCCCAGCATTTT. The chain links TRBV6-2 or TRBV6-3 to TRBJ1-5, with D tentatively TRBD1 (5 bases). This CDR3 spans 14 amino acids. Germline loops: CDR1 MNHEY, CDR2 SVGEGT. With 5 bases removed from V and 6 bases from J, the gap between germline ends came to 14 bases.

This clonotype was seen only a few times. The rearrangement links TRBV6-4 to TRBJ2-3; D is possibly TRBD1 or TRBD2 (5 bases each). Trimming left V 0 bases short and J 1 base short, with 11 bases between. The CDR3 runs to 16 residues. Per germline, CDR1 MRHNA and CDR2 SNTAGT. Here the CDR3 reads CASSDSPGARTDTQYF. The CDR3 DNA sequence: TGTGCCAGCAGTGACTCCCCCGGGGCCCGCACAGATACGCAGTATTTT.

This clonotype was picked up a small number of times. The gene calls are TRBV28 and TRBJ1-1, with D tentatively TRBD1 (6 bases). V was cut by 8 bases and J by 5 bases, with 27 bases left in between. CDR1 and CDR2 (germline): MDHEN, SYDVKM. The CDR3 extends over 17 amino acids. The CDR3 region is CASLRGRGPFAKTEAFF. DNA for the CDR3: TGTGCCAGCCTAAGGGGCAGGGGACCTTTCGCGAAGACTGAAGCTTTCTTT.

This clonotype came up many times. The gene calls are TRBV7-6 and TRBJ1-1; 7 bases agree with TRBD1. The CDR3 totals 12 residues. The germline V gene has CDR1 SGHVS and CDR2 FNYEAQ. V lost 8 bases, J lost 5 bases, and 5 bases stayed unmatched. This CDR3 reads CASGQGGTEAFF. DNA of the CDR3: TGTGCCAGCGGGCAGGGGGGGACTGAAGCTTTCTTT.

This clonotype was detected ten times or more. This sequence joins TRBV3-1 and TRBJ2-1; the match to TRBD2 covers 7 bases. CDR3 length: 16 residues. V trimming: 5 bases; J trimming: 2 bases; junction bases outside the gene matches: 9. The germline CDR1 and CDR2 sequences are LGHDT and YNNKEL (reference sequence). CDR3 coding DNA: TGTGCCAGCAGCTTATTTAGCGGGCTACCCTACAATGAGCAGTTCTTC. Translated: CASSLFSGLPYNEQFF.

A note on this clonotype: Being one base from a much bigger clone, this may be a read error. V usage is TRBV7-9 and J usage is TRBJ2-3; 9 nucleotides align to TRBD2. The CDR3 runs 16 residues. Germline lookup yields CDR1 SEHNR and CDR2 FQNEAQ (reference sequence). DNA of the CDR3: TGTGCCAGCAGCCAACGGACTAGCGCCCGAGCAGATGCGCAGTATTTT. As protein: CASSQRTSARADAQYF. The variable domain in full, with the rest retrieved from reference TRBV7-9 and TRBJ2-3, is DTGVSQNPRHKITKRGQNVTFRCDPISEHNRLYWYRQTLGQGPEFLTYFQNEAQLEKSRLLSDRFSAERPKGSFSTLEIQRTEQGDSAMYLCASSQRTSARADAQYFGPGTRLTVL.

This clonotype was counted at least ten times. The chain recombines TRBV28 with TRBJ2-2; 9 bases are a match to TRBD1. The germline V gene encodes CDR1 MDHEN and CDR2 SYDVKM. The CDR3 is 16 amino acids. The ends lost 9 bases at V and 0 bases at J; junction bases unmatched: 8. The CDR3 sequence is CASKNTGGANTGELFF. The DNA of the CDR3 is TGTGCCAGTAAAAATACAGGGGGCGCGAACACCGGGGAGCTGTTTTTT.

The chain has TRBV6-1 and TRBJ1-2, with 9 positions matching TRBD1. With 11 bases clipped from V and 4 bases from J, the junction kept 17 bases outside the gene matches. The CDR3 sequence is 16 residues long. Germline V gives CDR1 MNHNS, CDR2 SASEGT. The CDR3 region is CAARGWGQGFGYGYTF. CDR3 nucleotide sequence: TGTGCCGCCCGCGGGTGGGGACAGGGTTTTGGCTATGGCTACACCTTC.

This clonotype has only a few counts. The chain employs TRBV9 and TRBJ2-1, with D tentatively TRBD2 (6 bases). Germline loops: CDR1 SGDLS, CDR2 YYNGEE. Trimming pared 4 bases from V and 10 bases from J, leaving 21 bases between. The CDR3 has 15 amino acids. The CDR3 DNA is TGTGCCAGCAGCCCTCCCGGCGGGGCCGCGCGGGAGCAGTTCTTC. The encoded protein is CASSPPGGAAREQFF.

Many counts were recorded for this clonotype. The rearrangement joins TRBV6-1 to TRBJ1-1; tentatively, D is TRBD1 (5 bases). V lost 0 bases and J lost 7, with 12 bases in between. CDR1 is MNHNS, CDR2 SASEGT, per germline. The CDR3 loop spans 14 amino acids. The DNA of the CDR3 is TGTGCCAGCAGTGAAGCGGGACCAGAATATGAAGCTTTCTTT. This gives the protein CASSEAGPEYEAFF.

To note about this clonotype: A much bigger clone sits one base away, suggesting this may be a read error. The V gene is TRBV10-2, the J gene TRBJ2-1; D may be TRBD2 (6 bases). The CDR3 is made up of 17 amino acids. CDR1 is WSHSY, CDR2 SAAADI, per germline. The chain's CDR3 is CTSRIWVSGAGYNEQFF. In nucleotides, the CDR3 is TGCACCAGCAGAATTTGGGTCTCGGGAGCAGGGTACAATGAGCAGTTCTTC.